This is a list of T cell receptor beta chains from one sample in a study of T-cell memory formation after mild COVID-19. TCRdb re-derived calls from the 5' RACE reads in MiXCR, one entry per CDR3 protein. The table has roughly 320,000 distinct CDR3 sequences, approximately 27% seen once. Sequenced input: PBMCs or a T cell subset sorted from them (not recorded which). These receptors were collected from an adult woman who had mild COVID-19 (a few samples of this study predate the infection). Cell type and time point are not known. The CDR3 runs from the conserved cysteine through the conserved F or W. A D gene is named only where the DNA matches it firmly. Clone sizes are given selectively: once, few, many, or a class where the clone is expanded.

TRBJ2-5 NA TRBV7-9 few CASSLLGPGETQYF TGTGCCAGCAGCTTGCTTGGCCCGGGAGAGACCCAGTACTTC
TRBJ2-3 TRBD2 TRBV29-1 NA CSVVDGGGPDTQYF TGCAGCGTTGTTGACGGGGGAGGGCCAGATACGCAGTATTTT
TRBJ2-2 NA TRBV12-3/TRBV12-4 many CASSLFGELFF TGTGCCAGCAGTTTGTTCGGGGAGCTGTTTTTT
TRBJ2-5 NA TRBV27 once CASSLSPIAETQYF TGTGCCAGCAGTTTATCCCCCATCGCGGAGACCCAGTACTTC
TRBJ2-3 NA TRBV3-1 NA CASSPSATGTDTQYF TGTGCCAGCAGCCCATCGGCGACGGGAACAGATACGCAGTATTTT
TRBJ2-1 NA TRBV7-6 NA CASSLVEGSSYNEQFF TGTGCCAGCAGCTTAGTGGAGGGGAGCTCCTACAATGAGCAGTTCTTC
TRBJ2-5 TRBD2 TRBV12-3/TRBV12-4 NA CASTPGLSIETQYF TGTGCCAGCACCCCGGGACTAAGCATCGAGACCCAGTACTTC
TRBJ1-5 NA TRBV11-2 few CASSGLDQPQHF TGTGCCAGCAGCGGACTGGATCAGCCCCAGCATTTT
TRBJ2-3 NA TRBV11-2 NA CASSLQNTQYF TGTGCCAGCAGCTTACAGAATACGCAGTATTTT
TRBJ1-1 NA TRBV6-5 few CASSYSRGEAFF TGTGCCAGCAGTTACTCGAGGGGGGAAGCTTTCTTT
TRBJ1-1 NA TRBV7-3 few CASSLDSSTEAFF TGTGCCAGCAGCTTAGACTCTAGTACTGAAGCTTTCTTT
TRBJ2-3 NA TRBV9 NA CASSVEDYTSTDTQYF TGTGCCAGCAGCGTAGAGGACTACACTAGCACAGATACGCAGTATTTT
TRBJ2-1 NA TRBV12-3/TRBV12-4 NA CASSTTGRQNEQFF TGTGCCAGCAGCACCACAGGCCGCCAAAATGAGCAGTTCTTC
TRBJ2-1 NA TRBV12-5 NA CASSIGGAMGNEQFF TGTGCTAGCTCAATCGGCGGGGCTATGGGCAATGAGCAGTTCTTC
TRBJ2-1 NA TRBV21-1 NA CASSNPPIGDNEQFF TGTGCCAGCAGTAACCCCCCCATCGGTGACAATGAGCAGTTCTTC
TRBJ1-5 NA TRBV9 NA CASSISGQWDQPQHF TGTGCCAGCAGCATAAGCGGGCAGTGGGATCAGCCCCAGCATTTT
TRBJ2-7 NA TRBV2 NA CASSDGLSQSVEQYF TGTGCCAGCAGTGACGGCCTGAGCCAGAGTGTCGAACAGTACTTC
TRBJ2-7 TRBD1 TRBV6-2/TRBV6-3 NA CASSYSDREGGYEQYF TGTGCCAGCAGTTACTCCGACAGGGAAGGGGGCTACGAGCAGTACTTC
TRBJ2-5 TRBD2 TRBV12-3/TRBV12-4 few CASSLRAGTETQYF TGTGCCAGCAGTTTAAGAGCGGGGACAGAGACCCAGTACTTC
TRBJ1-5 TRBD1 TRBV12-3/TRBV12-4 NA CASTQGTGSNQPQHF TGTGCCAGCACCCAAGGGACAGGGAGCAATCAGCCCCAGCATTTT
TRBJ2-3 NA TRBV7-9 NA CASSPSWDTQYF TGTGCCAGCAGCCCTAGCTGGGATACGCAGTATTTT
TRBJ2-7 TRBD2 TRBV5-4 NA CATFPGSGSPYEQYF TGTGCCACCTTCCCGGGTAGCGGGAGTCCCTACGAGCAGTACTTC
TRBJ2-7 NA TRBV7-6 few CASSPFPGMEQYF TGTGCCAGCAGCCCCTTCCCGGGAATGGAGCAGTACTTC
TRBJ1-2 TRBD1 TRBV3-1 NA CASSYGTGASGYTF TGTGCCAGCAGCTACGGGACAGGGGCCTCTGGCTACACCTTC
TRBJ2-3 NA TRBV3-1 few CASSQTGNTDTQYF TGTGCCAGCAGCCAAACAGGGAACACAGATACGCAGTATTTT
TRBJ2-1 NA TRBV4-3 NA CASSQDMKRPSSYNEQFF TGCGCCAGCAGCCAAGATATGAAGCGGCCAAGCTCCTACAATGAGCAGTTCTTC
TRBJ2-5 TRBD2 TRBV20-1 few CSARETIAGLAYF TGCAGTGCTAGAGAGACCATAGCGGGACTAGCTTACTTC
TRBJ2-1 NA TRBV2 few CASSVQGSYNEQFF TGTGCCAGCAGTGTTCAGGGGTCCTACAATGAGCAGTTCTTC
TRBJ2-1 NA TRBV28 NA CASSSDSDDEQFF TGTGCCAGCAGTTCGGACAGTGATGATGAGCAGTTCTTC
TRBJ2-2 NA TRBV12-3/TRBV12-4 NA CASSYGQTNTGELFF TGTGCCAGCAGTTACGGGCAGACGAACACCGGGGAGCTGTTTTTT
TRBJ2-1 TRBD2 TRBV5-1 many CASSFGLAGAGKDNEQFF TGCGCCAGCAGCTTCGGACTAGCGGGAGCGGGGAAAGACAATGAGCAGTTCTTC
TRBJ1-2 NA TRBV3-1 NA CASSQEGSYYGYTF TGTGCCAGCAGCCAAGAGGGCTCATACTATGGCTACACCTTC
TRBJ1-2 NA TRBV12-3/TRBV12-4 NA CASSSMNKGNYGYTF TGTGCCAGCAGTTCCATGAATAAGGGAAACTATGGCTACACCTTC
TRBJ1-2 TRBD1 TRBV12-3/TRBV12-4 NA CASSSAGTGFPYGYTF TGTGCCAGCAGTAGCGCCGGGACAGGGTTCCCCTATGGCTACACCTTC
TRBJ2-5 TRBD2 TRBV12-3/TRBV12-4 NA CASSLGGGRNRETQYF TGTGCCAGCAGTTTAGGTGGCGGGAGAAACCGAGAGACCCAGTACTTC
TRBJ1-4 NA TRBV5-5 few CASSSGTVQDEKLFF TGTGCCAGCAGCTCGGGGACGGTACAAGATGAAAAACTGTTTTTT
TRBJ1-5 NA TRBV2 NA CASSGQGFYNQPQHF TGTGCCAGCAGTGGGCAGGGGTTTTACAATCAGCCCCAGCATTTT
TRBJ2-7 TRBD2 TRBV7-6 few CASSFGVAGGSYEQYF TGTGCCAGCAGCTTTGGCGTAGCGGGGGGCTCCTACGAGCAGTACTTC
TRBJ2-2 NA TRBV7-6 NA CASRDSSNTGELFF TGTGCCAGCAGGGATAGTTCGAACACCGGGGAGCTGTTTTTT
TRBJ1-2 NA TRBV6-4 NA CASSVQATTEGPGGYTF TGTGCCAGCAGTGTACAAGCAACGACAGAAGGACCTGGTGGCTACACCTTC
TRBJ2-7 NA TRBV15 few CATSRGGTSYEQYF TGTGCCACCAGCAGAGGCGGGACCTCCTACGAGCAGTACTTC
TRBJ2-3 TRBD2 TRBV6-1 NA CASSEAIASGGADTQYF TGTGCCAGCAGTGAAGCCATTGCTAGCGGGGGGGCAGATACGCAGTATTTT
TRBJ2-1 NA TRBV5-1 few CASSSRDGNNEQFF TGCGCCAGCAGCAGCCGGGACGGGAACAATGAGCAGTTCTTC
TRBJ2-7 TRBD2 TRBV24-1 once CATGGGPGYYEQYF TGTGCCACCGGCGGGGGGCCGGGATACTACGAGCAGTACTTC
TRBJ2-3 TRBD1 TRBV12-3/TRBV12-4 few CASSWARGPRSTDTQYF TGTGCCAGCAGTTGGGCCAGGGGGCCAAGGAGCACAGATACGCAGTATTTT
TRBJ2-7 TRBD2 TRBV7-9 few CASSSSRASGYEQYF TGTGCCAGCAGCTCCTCTAGGGCTAGCGGCTACGAGCAGTACTTC
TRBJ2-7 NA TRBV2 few CASSGHISYEQYF TGTGCCAGCAGTGGGCACATTAGCTACGAGCAGTACTTC
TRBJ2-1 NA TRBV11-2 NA CASSSRIAKAYNEQFF TGTGCCAGCAGCTCACGAATCGCCAAGGCCTACAATGAGCAGTTCTTC
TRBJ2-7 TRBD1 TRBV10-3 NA CAISSRDSGYEQYF TGTGCCATCAGTTCCCGGGACAGCGGCTACGAGCAGTACTTC
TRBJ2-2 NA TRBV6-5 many CASSYSDPGWTGELFF TGTGCCAGCAGTTACTCTGACCCTGGATGGACCGGGGAGCTGTTTTTT
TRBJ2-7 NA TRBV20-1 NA CSARESYEQYF TGCAGTGCTAGAGAATCCTACGAGCAGTACTTC
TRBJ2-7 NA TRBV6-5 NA CASSYTGTLDEQYF TGTGCCAGCAGTTACACCGGGACACTTGACGAGCAGTACTTC
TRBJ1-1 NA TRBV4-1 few CASSQESGVDTEAFF TGCGCCAGCAGCCAAGAGTCGGGGGTCGACACTGAAGCTTTCTTT
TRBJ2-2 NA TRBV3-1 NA CASSIWGARTGELFF TGTGCCAGCAGTATCTGGGGGGCCCGCACCGGGGAGCTGTTTTTT
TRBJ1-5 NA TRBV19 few CASRLGAGYNQPQHF TGTGCCAGCCGCCTTGGGGCAGGTTACAATCAGCCCCAGCATTTT